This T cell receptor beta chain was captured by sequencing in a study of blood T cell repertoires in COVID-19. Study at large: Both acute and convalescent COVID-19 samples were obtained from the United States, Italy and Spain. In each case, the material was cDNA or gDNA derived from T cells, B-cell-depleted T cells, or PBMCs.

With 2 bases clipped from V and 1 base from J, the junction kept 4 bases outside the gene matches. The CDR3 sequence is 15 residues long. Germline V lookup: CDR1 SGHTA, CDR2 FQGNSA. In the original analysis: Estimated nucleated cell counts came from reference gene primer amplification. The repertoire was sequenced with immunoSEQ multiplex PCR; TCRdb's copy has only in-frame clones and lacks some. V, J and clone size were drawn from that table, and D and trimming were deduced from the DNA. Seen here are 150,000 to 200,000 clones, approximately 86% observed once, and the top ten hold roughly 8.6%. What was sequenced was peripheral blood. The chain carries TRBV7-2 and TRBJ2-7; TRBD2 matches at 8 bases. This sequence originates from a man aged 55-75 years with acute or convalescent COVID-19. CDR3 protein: CASSLFGGRSYEQYF. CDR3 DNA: TGTGCCAGCAGCTTATTCGGCGGGAGGTCCTACGAGCAGTACTTC.